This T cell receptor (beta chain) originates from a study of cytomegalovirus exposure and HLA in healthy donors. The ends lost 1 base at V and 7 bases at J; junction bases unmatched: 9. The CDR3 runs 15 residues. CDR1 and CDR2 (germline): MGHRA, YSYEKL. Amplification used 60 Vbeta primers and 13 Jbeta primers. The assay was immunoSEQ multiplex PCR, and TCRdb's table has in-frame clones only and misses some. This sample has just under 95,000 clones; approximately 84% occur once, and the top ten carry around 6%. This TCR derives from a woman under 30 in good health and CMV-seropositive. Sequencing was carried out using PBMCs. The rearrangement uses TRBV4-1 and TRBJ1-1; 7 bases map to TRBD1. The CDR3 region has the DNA TGCGCCAGCAGCCAAGGACCAAGGGGGACAGATGAAGCTTTCTTT. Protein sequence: CASSQGPRGTDEAFF.